This T cell receptor beta chain was documented in a study of control samples from healthy donors and cancer patients. Only in-frame clones appear in the TCRdb table, and some are missing; sequencing was by immunoSEQ multiplex PCR. The sample includes just under 80,000 clones, 80% to 90% of them seen just once. This CDR3 is 15 amino acids long. Germline V gene data show CDR1 as SNHLY and CDR2 as FYNNEI. The J segment lost 3 bases and the V segment lost 6 bases, leaving 8 bases of the junction unmatched. Material: PBMCs. V gene TRBV2 combines with J gene TRBJ2-3; 8 bases agree with TRBD1. This TCR was recovered from a woman aged 55-69 years with head and neck cancer. The CDR3 bases are TGTGCCAGCAGCTCGAACGGACAGGGAACAGATACGCAGTATTTT. This gives the protein CASSSNGQGTDTQYF.